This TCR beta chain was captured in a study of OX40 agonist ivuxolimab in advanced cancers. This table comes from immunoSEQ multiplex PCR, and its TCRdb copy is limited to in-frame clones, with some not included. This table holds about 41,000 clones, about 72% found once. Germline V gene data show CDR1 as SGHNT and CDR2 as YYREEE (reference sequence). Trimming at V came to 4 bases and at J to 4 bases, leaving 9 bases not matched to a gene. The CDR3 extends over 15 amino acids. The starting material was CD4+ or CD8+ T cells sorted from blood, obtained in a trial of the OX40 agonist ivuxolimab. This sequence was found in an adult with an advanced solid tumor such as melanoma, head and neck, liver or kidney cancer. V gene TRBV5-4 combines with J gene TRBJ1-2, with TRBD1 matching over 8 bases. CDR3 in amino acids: CASSSRQGISYGYTF. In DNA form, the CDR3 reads TGTGCCAGCAGCAGCCGACAGGGGATAAGCTATGGCTACACCTTC.